This TCR beta chain was recorded in a study of technical replicates of blood from a few donors. The table came from immunoSEQ multiplex PCR; TCRdb's copy has only in-frame clones and leaves some out. Of around 30,000 clones detected, over 85% appear once; the ten largest clones hold approximately 4%. Sequenced input: PBMCs. The clonotype was recovered from a human donor in good health. Some clones in this sample may be carry-over from other donors' samples.

The CDR3: CASSLRDRGHRGNTGELFF. The CDR3, as DNA: TGTGCCAGCAGCCTCCGGGACAGGGGCCACCGGGGGAACACCGGGGAGCTGTTTTTT. J is TRBJ2-2 and V is TRBV7-9, with 10 positions matching TRBD1. V lost 5 bases to trimming and J lost 1 base; unmatched junction nucleotides: 13. The CDR3 extends over 19 amino acids. Germline V gene sequence: CDR1 SEHNR, CDR2 FQNEAQ (reference sequence).